This passage covers 10 T cell receptor beta chains from one sample sequenced in a study of blood T cell repertoires in COVID-19. TCRdb's copy holds only in-frame clones and misses some; the assay was immunoSEQ multiplex PCR. In the table there are approximately 200,000 clones, roughly 82% of which are singletons. What was sequenced was peripheral blood. The origin of the receptors is a woman in her twenties or thirties with acute or convalescent COVID-19.

The rearrangement links TRBV30 to TRBJ1-1; D not certain. Germline CDR1 GTSNPN, CDR2 SVGIG (reference sequence). The CDR3 has 13 residues. V lost 0 bases and J 0 bases, leaving 5 bases between the germline ends. CDR3: CAWSVEVNTEAFF. CDR3 in DNA: TGTGCCTGGAGTGTAGAGGTGAACACTGAAGCTTTCTTT.

The chain is built from TRBV7-2 and TRBJ1-4; perhaps TRBD1 as D (6 bases). Germline CDR1 and CDR2: SGHTA and FQGNSA. The CDR3 consists of 15 residues. The V end was cut by 3 bases, the J end by 7 bases, with 15 bases between. The CDR3 bases are TGTGCCAGCAGCTTGCAGGGGTTAGAGGGTGAAAAACTGTTTTTT. It translates to CASSLQGLEGEKLFF.

The chain employs TRBV14 and TRBJ1-2; TRBD1 matches at 8 bases. This CDR3 is 15 amino acids long. The V gene's germline CDR1 is SGHDN and CDR2 FVKESK. The J segment lost 0 bases and the V segment lost 6 bases, leaving 6 bases of the junction unmatched. DNA of the CDR3: TGTGCCAGCAGTCCTACAGGGGGATCTAACTATGGCTACACCTTC. It specifies CASSPTGGSNYGYTF.

Many counts were recorded for this clone. The chain joins TRBV4-2 to TRBJ2-7, with D hard to call. V dropped 2 bases and J dropped 0 bases, with 14 bases sitting between them. This CDR3 has 16 amino acids. The V gene's germline CDR1 is LGHNA and CDR2 YNFKEQ. As DNA, the CDR3 is TGTGCCAGCAGCCAATACCCCGCAGGTGGCTCCTACGAGCAGTACTTC. It yields the protein CASSQYPAGGSYEQYF.

This chain uses TRBV7-9 with TRBJ1-6, with 7 bases aligning to TRBD1. Germline V gives CDR1 SEHNR, CDR2 FQNEAQ (reference sequence). J gave up 6 bases and V 4 bases, and 3 bases lay outside the gene matches. The CDR3 extends over 14 amino acids. For the CDR3, the DNA is TGTGCCAGCAGCTCGGGACAGCTTAATTCACCCCTCCACTTT. It is translated as CASSSGQLNSPLHF.

This clone was picked up one time. The chain joins TRBV30 to TRBJ1-4; tentative D call: TRBD1 (6 bases). This CDR3 region has 11 residues. Between the trimmed V and J ends, which lost 2 bases and 13 bases, there was a span of 11 bases. Germline V gives CDR1 GTSNPN, CDR2 SVGIG (reference sequence). This CDR3 reads CAWSFRGGLFF. The CDR3 region has the DNA TGTGCCTGGAGTTTTAGGGGGGGACTGTTTTTT.

The V call is TRBV6-2 or TRBV6-3, the J call TRBJ2-2; TRBD1 matches at 8 bases. The ends lost 3 bases at V and 1 base at J; junction bases unmatched: 10. CDR3 length equals 18 residues. Germline V CDR1 and CDR2: MNHEY, SVGEGT. The CDR3 coding sequence is TGTGCCAGCAGTTATTTCAGGGGGCGTCGAGGGAACACCGGGGAGCTGTTTTTT. It is translated as CASSYFRGRRGNTGELFF.

The J gene is TRBJ2-5, the V gene TRBV7-2, with 9 bases lining up with TRBD1. This CDR3 comprises 14 residues. Trimming took 4 bases from V and 5 from J; bases not matched to a gene: 5. Germline V gene data show CDR1 as SGHTA and CDR2 as FQGNSA. CDR3 sequence: CASSSDRGRETQYF. The CDR3 nucleotides read TGTGCCAGCAGCTCGGACAGGGGACGGGAGACCCAGTACTTC.

The chain is built from TRBV30 and TRBJ2-7; TRBD2 matches at 7 bases. The V gene end was trimmed by 2 bases and the J gene end by 5 bases; junction bases not matched to a gene: 15. Germline V gene data show CDR1 as GTSNPN and CDR2 as SVGIG (reference sequence). The CDR3 spans 16 residues. Here the CDR3 reads CAWSRTGGEGRNEQYF. CDR3 nucleotide sequence: TGTGCCTGGAGTAGAACTGGGGGGGAGGGCCGAAACGAGCAGTACTTC. Full variable domain (missing parts from reference TRBV30 and TRBJ2-7): SQTIHQWPATLVQPVGSPLSLECTVEGTSNPNLYWYRQAAGRGLQLLFYSVGIGQISSEVPQNLSASRPQDRQFILSSKKLLLSDSGFYLCAWSRTGGEGRNEQYFGPGTRLTVT.

The sample holds a few counts of this clone. Within the sample, other DNA sequences also encode this same CDR3. The chain uses TRBV7-9 and TRBJ1-2, with TRBD1 identical over 7 bases. V shed 4 bases and J 8 bases; nucleotides not matched to a gene: 4. Germline V CDR1 and CDR2: SEHNR, FQNEAQ (reference sequence). CDR3 length equals 12 residues. This CDR3 is CASSSPQGGYTF. The CDR3 DNA follows: TGTGCCAGCAGCTCCCCACAGGGGGGCTACACCTTC.